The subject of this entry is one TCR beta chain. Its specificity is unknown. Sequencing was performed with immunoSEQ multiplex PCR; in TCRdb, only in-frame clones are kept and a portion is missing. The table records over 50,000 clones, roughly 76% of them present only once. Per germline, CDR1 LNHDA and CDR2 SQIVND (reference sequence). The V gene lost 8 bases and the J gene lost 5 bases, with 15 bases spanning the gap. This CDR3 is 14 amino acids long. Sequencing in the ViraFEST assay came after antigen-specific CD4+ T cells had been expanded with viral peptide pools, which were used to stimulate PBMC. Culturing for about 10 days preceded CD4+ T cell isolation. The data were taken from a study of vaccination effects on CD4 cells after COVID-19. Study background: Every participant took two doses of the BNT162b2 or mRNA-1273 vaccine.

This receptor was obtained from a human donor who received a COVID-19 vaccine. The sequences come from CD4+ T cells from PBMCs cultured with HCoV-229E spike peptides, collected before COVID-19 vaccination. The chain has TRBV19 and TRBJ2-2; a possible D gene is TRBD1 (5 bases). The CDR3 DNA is TGTGCCAGTTGCCTAAGGGGCGGAACCGGGGAGCTGTTTTTT. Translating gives CASCLRGGTGELFF.